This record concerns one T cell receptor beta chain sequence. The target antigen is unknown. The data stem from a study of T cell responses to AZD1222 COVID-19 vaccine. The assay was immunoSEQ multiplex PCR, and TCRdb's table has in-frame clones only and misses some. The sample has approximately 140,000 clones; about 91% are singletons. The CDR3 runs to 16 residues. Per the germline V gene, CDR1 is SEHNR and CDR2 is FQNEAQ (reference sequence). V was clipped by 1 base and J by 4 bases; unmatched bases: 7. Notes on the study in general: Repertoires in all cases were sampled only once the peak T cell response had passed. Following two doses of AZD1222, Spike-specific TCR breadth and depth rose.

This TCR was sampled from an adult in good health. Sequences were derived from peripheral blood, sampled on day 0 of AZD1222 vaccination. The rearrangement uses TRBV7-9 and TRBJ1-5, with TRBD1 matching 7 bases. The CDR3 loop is CASSLGAGGRNQPQHF. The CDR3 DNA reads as TGTGCCAGCAGCTTAGGTGCAGGGGGGAGGAATCAGCCCCAGCATTTT.